These 29 T cell receptor beta chains came from one sample sequenced in a study of shared clonotypes between healthy human individuals. Sequencing used immunoSEQ multiplex PCR; TCRdb keeps in-frame clones, though not all of them. The top ten clones hold about a sixth of a sample with about 320,000 clones, around 87% of them seen once. Sample: memory CD8+ T cells sorted from blood. Documented subset: CD45RO+ cells pooled with CCR7-negative TemRA cells. The receptors originated from a man between 18 and 35 years old in good health.

CDR3 sequence: CASSFGWDYNEQFF. Here the CDR3 DNA reads TGTGCCAGCAGTTTCGGATGGGATTACAATGAGCAGTTCTTC. The chain is built from TRBV27 and TRBJ2-1; D not certain. The germline V and J ends were trimmed by 3 bases and 4 bases, with 10 bases remaining between them. The CDR3 covers 14 residues. Germline assignment: CDR1 MNHEY and CDR2 SMNVEV (reference sequence).

The table lists this clone with a count of one. The rearrangement uses TRBV19 and TRBJ2-7, with 10 bases identical to TRBD1. CDR3 length: 15 amino acids. Germline V CDR1 and CDR2: LNHDA, SQIVND (reference sequence). V lost 5 bases, J lost 5 bases, and 9 bases stayed unmatched. CDR3 sequence: CASSPGTGALDEQYF. For the CDR3, the DNA is TGTGCCAGTAGTCCAGGGACAGGGGCTCTGGACGAGCAGTACTTC.

The rearrangement links TRBV9 to TRBJ2-2; D not certain. This CDR3 region has 12 residues. CDR1 is SGDLS, CDR2 YYNGEE, per germline. The germline V and J ends were trimmed by 1 base and 6 bases, with 4 bases remaining between them. CDR3 protein: CASSVIAGELFF. CDR3 coding DNA: TGTGCCAGCAGCGTAATCGCCGGGGAGCTGTTTTTT.

The CDR3 loop reads CASSIDGEHRIYEQYF. The CDR3 DNA reads TGTGCCAGTAGTATCGATGGGGAGCACCGGATCTACGAGCAGTACTTC. V usage is TRBV19 and J usage is TRBJ2-7, with D perhaps matching TRBD2 (5 bases). V shed 3 bases and J shed 3 bases, with 18 bases lying between them. Looked up from germline, CDR1 is LNHDA and CDR2 is SQIVND (reference sequence). The length of the CDR3 is 16 residues.

The rearrangement links TRBV29-1 to TRBJ2-1, with TRBD1 matching 8 bases. The CDR3 sequence is 15 residues long. V dropped 3 bases and J dropped 5; count of bases not matched to a gene: 9. Germline assignment: CDR1 SQVTM and CDR2 ANQGSEA. CDR3 residues: CSVEDRADSDNEQFF. The DNA for the CDR3 is TGCAGCGTTGAGGACAGGGCCGACTCAGACAATGAGCAGTTCTTC.

The chain is built from TRBV5-1 and TRBJ2-7, with D perhaps matching TRBD2 (5 bases). Germline CDR1 reads SGHRS; CDR2 reads YFSETQ. The CDR3 covers 13 residues. With 4 bases removed from V and 4 bases from J, the gap between germline ends came to 12 bases. The CDR3, as DNA: TGCGCCAGCAGCCCGTCCCCGGGGTACGAGCAGTACTTC. It is translated as CASSPSPGYEQYF. The full variable domain, in which reference TRBV5-1 and TRBJ2-7 provide the parts outside the CDR3, is KAGVTQTPRYLIKTRGQQVTLSCSPISGHRSVSWYQQTPGQGLQFLFEYFSETQRNKGNFPGRFSGRQFSNSRSEMNVSTLELGDSALYLCASSPSPGYEQYFGPGTRLTVT.

The chain combines TRBV4-1 with TRBJ1-1; D call uncertain. CDR1 and CDR2 from the germline V gene are MGHRA and YSYEKL. Deletions cut 2 bases from V and 1 base from J, with 11 bases between. CDR3 length equals 15 residues. In nucleotides, the CDR3 is TGCGCCAGCAGCCAACGGATGGGGAGGAACACTGAAGCTTTCTTT. Its protein product is CASSQRMGRNTEAFF.

The chain couples TRBV28 to TRBJ2-7; D remains unclear. V was trimmed by 8 bases and J by 2 bases, leaving 13 bases between them. The CDR3 sequence is 13 residues long. The germline V gene encodes CDR1 MDHEN and CDR2 SYDVKM. The CDR3 loop reads CASGYYGPYEQYF. The CDR3 DNA sequence: TGTGCCAGCGGGTACTATGGGCCCTACGAGCAGTACTTC.

This chain joins TRBV6-1 and TRBJ1-6; TRBD1 matches at 10 bases. The germline V gene has CDR1 MNHNS and CDR2 SASEGT. Trimming cost V 10 bases and J 7 bases; bases outside gene matches: 4. This CDR3 spans 13 amino acids. The CDR3 DNA reads TGTGCCAACCAGGGACAGGGGAATTCACCCCTCCACTTT. This gives the protein CANQGQGNSPLHF.

On this clone: Sequence at one end of the junction differs from germline and may be a read error. The rearrangement joins TRBV6-6 to TRBJ2-5, with 8 positions matching TRBD2. This CDR3 has 15 residues. Germline V gene lookup returns CDR1 MNHNY and CDR2 SVGAGI (reference sequence). The CDR3 protein is CASSYYGRATETQYF. CDR3 nucleotide sequence: TGTGCCAGCAGCTACTACGGGAGGGCGACGGAGACCCAGTACTTC.

The chain joins TRBV9 to TRBJ1-6; D uncertain. The CDR3 contains 12 residues. Trimming left V 4 bases short and J 10 bases short, with 9 bases between. Germline CDR1 and CDR2: SGDLS and YYNGEE. For the CDR3, the DNA is TGTGCCAGCAGCCGTGGTGGGTCACCCCTCCACTTT. Protein: CASSRGGSPLHF.

The chain links TRBV7-8 to TRBJ1-2; 9 bases map to TRBD1. V trimming: 3 bases; J trimming: 6 bases; junction bases outside the gene matches: 5. This CDR3 is 14 amino acids long. The germline V gene has CDR1 SGHVS and CDR2 FQNEAQ. CDR3 DNA sequence: TGTGCCAGCAGCTTTTCCGGGACAGGGCATGGCTACACCTTC. Translation: CASSFSGTGHGYTF.

The chain recombines TRBV14 with TRBJ1-6; D remains unclear. The CDR3 covers 15 residues. Trimming shortened V by 3 bases and J by 6 bases, and 12 bases separated the two germline ends. From germline, CDR1 is SGHDN and CDR2 FVKESK. CDR3 residues: CASSHWDNSNSPLHF. CDR3 nucleotide sequence: TGTGCCAGCAGCCATTGGGATAATTCTAATTCACCCCTCCACTTT.

The chain couples TRBV6-5 to TRBJ2-7; D ambiguous. The CDR3 loop spans 14 amino acids. Trimming took 0 bases from V and 2 from J, leaving 8 bases between them. CDR1 is MNHEY, CDR2 SVGAGI, per germline. The CDR3 region is CASSYSNQAYEQYF. For the CDR3, the DNA is TGTGCCAGCAGTTACTCGAATCAGGCCTACGAGCAGTACTTC.

This chain joins TRBV18 and TRBJ2-1; 8 nucleotides agree with TRBD1. Trimming cost V 3 bases and J 4 bases; bases outside gene matches: 14. The CDR3 loop spans 18 amino acids. Germline CDR1 reads KGHSH; CDR2 reads LQKENI. The CDR3 here is CASSPPGLRTGLYNEQFF. CDR3 nucleotide sequence: TGTGCCAGCTCACCTCCGGGGTTGAGGACAGGGCTGTACAATGAGCAGTTCTTC.

This clone was seen only once. This chain connects TRBV5-8 to TRBJ1-5, with 9 nucleotides matching TRBD1. CDR1 and CDR2 (germline): SGHTS, YDEGEE. J was trimmed by 6 bases and V by 0 bases; bases with no gene match: 7. This CDR3 is 16 amino acids long. CDR3 DNA sequence: TGTGCCAGCAGCTTGGGTTCGGGACAGGGCGTTCAGCCCCAGCATTTT. Translation: CASSLGSGQGVQPQHF.

J is TRBJ2-7 and V is TRBV6-5, with 11 bases that match TRBD1. The CDR3 has 16 residues. CDR1 and CDR2 (germline): MNHEY, SVGAGI. V gave up 0 bases and J gave up 3 bases; unmatched junction bases: 4. CDR3 protein: CASSYSLDRGLYEQYF. The CDR3 DNA follows: TGTGCCAGCAGTTACTCCCTGGACAGGGGGCTCTACGAGCAGTACTTC.

This clone was counted once. The chain carries TRBV20-1 and TRBJ1-5; maybe TRBD1 (6 bases). The germline V and J ends were trimmed by 5 bases and 6 bases, with 8 bases remaining between them. The CDR3 covers 11 residues. Looked up from germline, CDR1 is DFQATT and CDR2 is SNEGSKA (reference sequence). CDR3 amino acids: CSAGGGQPQHF. The CDR3 DNA reads as TGCAGTGCTGGAGGGGGTCAGCCCCAGCATTTT.

This clone showed up just once. The rearrangement joins TRBV7-2 to TRBJ1-2; D gene unclear. There are 15 residues in the CDR3. V was clipped by 5 bases and J by 7 bases, with 20 bases between them. Germline V gene sequence: CDR1 SGHTA, CDR2 FQGNSA. This CDR3 reads CASSLPGLRLSGYTF. CDR3 in DNA: TGTGCCAGCAGCCTACCGGGGTTGAGGCTCTCTGGCTACACCTTC.

Note on this clone: Other DNA sequences of this sample code for an identical CDR3. This chain links TRBV5-6 with TRBJ2-5; no firm D call. CDR1 and CDR2 from the germline V gene are SGHDT and YYEEEE. The V and J ends lost 0 bases and 4 bases respectively, with 4 bases between them. The CDR3 extends over 12 amino acids. The CDR3 coding sequence is TGTGCCAGCAGCTTGGTACCAGAGACCCAGTACTTC. Its protein product is CASSLVPETQYF.

This clone has only a few counts. This chain links TRBV9 with TRBJ1-6; D is uncertain. The V gene's germline CDR1 is SGDLS and CDR2 YYNGEE. The CDR3 has 16 residues. Between the trimmed V and J ends, which lost 4 bases and 4 bases, there was a span of 15 bases. The CDR3 protein is CASSPTPDGYNSPLHF. The CDR3 DNA sequence: TGTGCCAGCAGCCCTACTCCCGACGGGTATAATTCACCCCTCCACTTT.

The chain combines TRBV19 with TRBJ1-5; no reliable D call. The germline V gene has CDR1 LNHDA and CDR2 SQIVND (reference sequence). V lost 6 bases and J lost 6, with 12 bases in between. The CDR3 has 13 residues. In DNA form, the CDR3 reads TGTGCCAGTAGCAAGGGTTTTAGTCAGCCCCAGCATTTT. It yields the protein CASSKGFSQPQHF.

This clone was recorded once. This chain uses TRBV5-5 with TRBJ1-4; D perhaps matches TRBD1 (6 bases). Germline V lookup: CDR1 SGHKS, CDR2 YYEKEE (reference sequence). The germline V and J ends were trimmed by 1 base and 0 bases, with 13 bases remaining between them. CDR3 length equals 17 residues. In DNA, the CDR3 is TGTGCCAGCAGCTTGAACCCCTGGACAGCAACTAATGAAAAACTGTTTTTT. Amino acid sequence: CASSLNPWTATNEKLFF.

The V call is TRBV2, the J call TRBJ2-7, with D possibly matching TRBD2 (6 bases). Trimming pared 8 bases from V and 6 bases from J, leaving 11 bases between. The CDR3 runs 11 residues. Germline lookup yields CDR1 SNHLY and CDR2 FYNNEI. The CDR3 sequence is CASYRGIEQYF. In nucleotides, the CDR3 is TGTGCCAGCTACCGGGGGATCGAGCAGTACTTC.

This chain connects TRBV6-5 to TRBJ1-2; the match to TRBD1 covers 8 bases. Trimming removed 4 bases from V and 4 bases from J; junction bases left unmatched: 8. The CDR3 spans 15 residues. Germline V gene data show CDR1 as MNHEY and CDR2 as SVGAGI. The CDR3 DNA sequence: TGTGCCAGCAGTTGGACAGGGCCCTGGGCCTATGGCTACACCTTC. Translating gives CASSWTGPWAYGYTF.

This sequence joins TRBV7-9 and TRBJ1-3; no definite D call. CDR1 is SEHNR, CDR2 FQNEAQ, per germline (reference sequence). This CDR3 region has 14 residues. V lost 3 bases, J lost 1 base, and 7 bases lay in between. As DNA, the CDR3 is TGTGCCAGCAGCTTCCCGGATTCTGGAAACACCATATATTTT. It encodes CASSFPDSGNTIYF.

This chain uses TRBV29-1 with TRBJ2-7, with TRBD1 matching over 9 bases. CDR1 SQVTM and CDR2 ANQGSEA come from the germline V gene. The J segment lost 3 bases and the V segment lost 4 bases, leaving 4 bases of the junction unmatched. CDR3 length: 13 residues. Here the CDR3 DNA reads TGCAGCGTTGTTGGGGACAGGGACTACGAGCAGTACTTC. Translating it yields CSVVGDRDYEQYF.

The V gene is TRBV2, the J gene TRBJ1-1; D call uncertain. Trimming removed 2 bases at V and 0 bases at J, with 13 bases between. CDR1 SNHLY and CDR2 FYNNEI come from the germline V gene. The CDR3 covers 16 residues. CDR3 DNA sequence: TGTGCCAGCAGTGAACCTGACTGGGGAATGAACACTGAAGCTTTCTTT. Protein product: CASSEPDWGMNTEAFF.

The genes are TRBV7-9 and TRBJ2-7; D remains unclear. The CDR3 has 17 residues. Trimming pared 1 base from V and 0 bases from J, leaving 16 bases between. Germline CDR1 SEHNR, CDR2 FQNEAQ (reference sequence). The CDR3 DNA sequence: TGTGCCAGCAGCTTAGGTTACCCGGACGGCTACTCCTACGAGCAGTACTTC. Residues: CASSLGYPDGYSYEQYF.